The clone carrying this T cell receptor (beta chain) was observed once. Its antigen remains unknown. The primer mix had 60 Vbeta and 13 Jbeta primers. As handled by the study authors: Tens of millions of unique TCR beta chains, approximately 11 million of them shared, were counted by a later analysis. Only in-frame clones appear in the TCRdb table, and some are missing; sequencing was by immunoSEQ multiplex PCR. V and J calls and clone size come straight from that table; D and trimming were deduced from the DNA. The sample lists approximately 130,000 clones, around 78% occurring once. The sample originates from a study of cytomegalovirus exposure and HLA in healthy donors. CDR3 length: 15 amino acids. V lost 5 bases, J lost 1 base, and 11 bases lay in between. CDR1 and CDR2 from the germline V gene are SNHLY and FYNNEI. Regarding the study as a whole: It was approximately 160 TCR beta chains that were listed as cytomegalovirus-associated. Follow-up analysis later connected one missense variant in DCLRE1C with trimming of TCR beta V- and J-genes.

This TCR was recovered from a female donor in good health and CMV-seropositive. V usage is TRBV2 and J usage is TRBJ1-4, with D perhaps matching TRBD1 (6 bases). The sequenced material came from PBMCs. The chain's CDR3 is CASSYRVITNEKLFF. The DNA of the CDR3 is TGTGCCAGCAGTTACAGGGTTATAACTAATGAAAAACTGTTTTTT. Full variable domain (remainder filled in from reference TRBV2 and TRBJ1-4): EPEVTQTPSHQVTQMGQEVILRCVPISNHLYFYWYRQILGQKVEFLVSFYNNEISEKSEIFDDQFSVERPDGSNFTLKIRSTKLEDSAMYFCASSYRVITNEKLFFGSGTQLSVL.